This T cell receptor (beta chain) was retrieved from a study of blood T cell repertoires in COVID-19 (dated by TCRdb to the early 2020s). In terms of the full investigation: Samples covering the acute and convalescent phases of COVID-19 were provided by collaborators in the United States, Italy and Spain. The prospective study material was composed of cDNA or gDNA derived from T cells, B-cell-depleted T cells, or PBMCs. Subjects who had been exposed to COVID-19, were actively infected with it, or had recovered from it provided the deeply sampled blood TCRbeta repertoires that made up the dataset. The repertoires were released in a freely available public database meant as a resource for research on the immune response to SARS-CoV-2. The samples were drawn from two sources: the first 160 participants of the ongoing ImmuneRACE study, and 950 to 1,500 subjects contributed by 6 global collaborators. Nearly every sample came with metadata listing a de-identified subject ID, COVID-19 status, age in years and sex. Where available, HLA class I and class II types were taken from metadata supplied by the sample provider and were not determined by assay-based typing.

Whole blood was collected in K2EDTA tubes by collaborating institutions according to the institutions' own protocols. For TCRbeta analysis, collaborators shipped samples as frozen whole blood, isolated PBMCs, or DNA extracted from either of those sample types. TCRbeta CDR3 regions were amplified from genomic DNA by means of the immunoSEQ Assay, a bias-controlled multiplex PCR. Concerning the study's data processing: The number of nucleated cells in each sample was estimated by amplification of reference gene primers within the assay. Sequence reads were collapsed and filtered to measure the absolute abundance of every unique TCRbeta CDR3 rearrangement. For each sample, productive Simpson clonality was calculated as the square root of Simpson's diversity index over productive rearrangements. TCRdb retrieved this table from immuneACCESS and kept in-frame rearrangements only. Not all clones are present; in checked studies, unresolved V genes account for under half, and no reason is known for the remainder. V and J calls and clone size come straight from that table; D and trimming were deduced from the DNA. The sample profile shows over 15,000 clones; 82% of them were found once. The top ten clones comprise about 6% of the sample.

Study-wide findings and limitations: Clinical and demographic metadata were provided uncurated, with the amount varying by source and participant.

For this clone: There is no known antigen for this receptor. No qualities accompany the bases; no much larger clone lies one base away.

Including the terminal cysteine and phenylalanine, the CDR3 comprises 18 residues. Only the CDR3 part of the read is kept: 54 bases, read in frame from the first base. CDR1 SNHLY and CDR2 FYNNEI are derived from the germline V gene. V lost 5 bases and J lost 2 bases, and the count of bases not matched to a germline gene is 9. The sequenced sample was peripheral blood. The chain is made from TRBV2 and TRBJ2-1; 13 nucleotides in the junction match TRBD2. This receptor was obtained from a human donor in a cohort sampled during active COVID-19. CDR3 region: CASSSSGTSGITYNEQFF. The DNA reads TGTGCCAGCAGTTCATCCGGGACTAGCGGGATTACCTACAATGAGCAGTTCTTC.